This is a list of T cell receptor beta chains from one sample in a study of long-term antiretroviral therapy in people with HIV. Clones were sequenced by immunoSEQ multiplex PCR, and TCRdb holds only the in-frame ones, with some missing. The sample includes 20,000 to 25,000 clones, around four fifths seen only once; the top ten take over 9%. The sequencing here drew on unsorted PBMCs, taken 1.6 years after starting antiretroviral therapy. These receptors all come from a man in his forties with HIV. Each CDR3 is given with its conserved first and last residue. D genes are given only for firm matches. Not every row has a clone size; where given, it reads once, few, many or a size class.

abundance	d_gene	v_gene	j_gene	CDR3nt	CDR3aa
NA	TRBD1	TRBV11-2	TRBJ2-1	TGTGCCAGCAGCTTACCGGACAGGGCCTACACCTACAATGAGCAGTTCTTC	CASSLPDRAYTYNEQFF
NA	TRBD1	TRBV7-9	TRBJ2-1	TGTGCCAGCAGCAACCCTTCGGGCAGGGGGCTCTATGAGCAGTTCTTC	CASSNPSGRGLYEQFF
NA	NA	TRBV5-8	TRBJ1-5	TGTGCCAGCAGCTCGTCGGGACATAGCAATCAGCCCCAGCATTTT	CASSSSGHSNQPQHF
NA	TRBD1	TRBV7-8	TRBJ2-7	TGTGCCAGCAGGCGGGACAGGGGGCTCGAGCAGTACTTC	CASRRDRGLEQYF
NA	NA	TRBV2	TRBJ1-5	TGTGCCAGCAGTGTCAGTGAAGGGCGAGGCAATCAGCCCCAGCATTTT	CASSVSEGRGNQPQHF
NA	TRBD2	TRBV7-9	TRBJ2-3	TGTGCCAGCAGCTTAGCGTCGCTAGCGGGGGGGCCAAGCACAGATACGCAGTATTTT	CASSLASLAGGPSTDTQYF
once	TRBD2	TRBV29-1	TRBJ2-5	TGCAGCGTTAGACTAGCGGGGATACAAGAGACCCAGTACTTC	CSVRLAGIQETQYF
NA	NA	TRBV30	TRBJ2-1	TGTGCCTGGAGTTTCACCCGGGTTGAGCAGTTCTTC	CAWSFTRVEQFF
NA	TRBD1	TRBV5-6	TRBJ1-2	TGTGCCAGCAGCAGATCGGACAGGGTAGGGTCAGGCTACACCTTC	CASSRSDRVGSGYTF
NA	NA	TRBV15	TRBJ2-5	TGTGCCACCAGCAGAGATTCGGGGTTGGAGACCCAGTACTTC	CATSRDSGLETQYF
NA	TRBD1	TRBV29-1	TRBJ1-2	TGCAGCGTGCCCCGGGACAGGGGGCAAGGAGCTAACTATGGCTACACCTTC	CSVPRDRGQGANYGYTF
once	NA	TRBV6-5	TRBJ2-7	TGTGCCAGCAGTTACGGACCGCGTTGGGGGGCCTACGAGCAGTACTTC	CASSYGPRWGAYEQYF
NA	TRBD1	TRBV13	TRBJ2-5	TGTGCCAGCAGCGACAGGGGACAAGAGACCCAGTACTTC	CASSDRGQETQYF
NA	TRBD1	TRBV7-9	TRBJ1-2	TGTGCCAGCAGCCAAGGACAGGGGAACTATGGCTACACCTTC	CASSQGQGNYGYTF
few	NA	TRBV9	TRBJ1-2	TGTGCCAGCAGCGTTGAAGGGGGTGGCTACACCTTC	CASSVEGGGYTF
NA	NA	TRBV5-4	TRBJ2-5	TGTGCCAGCAGCTTGGAGCTGACAGTCGCGGAGACCCAGTACTTC	CASSLELTVAETQYF
NA	NA	TRBV11-2	TRBJ1-3	TGTGCCAGCAGCTTAATGCGGTACTCTGGAAACACCATATATTTT	CASSLMRYSGNTIYF
few	NA	TRBV7-9	TRBJ2-7	TGTGCCAGCAGCTTGACAGCTTCCTACGAGCAGTACTTC	CASSLTASYEQYF
NA	TRBD1	TRBV18	TRBJ2-7	TGTGCCAGCTCACCAGGCAGGGGGCCCAACGAGCAGTACTTC	CASSPGRGPNEQYF
NA	NA	TRBV27	TRBJ2-7	TGTGCCAGCAGTCCCAGTCCAAGGAACTTCGGAGAGCAGTACTTC	CASSPSPRNFGEQYF
NA	NA	TRBV7-3	TRBJ2-2	TGTGCCAGCAGCTGGGGAGAGTCCACCGGGGAGCTGTTTTTT	CASSWGESTGELFF
NA	NA	TRBV7-9	TRBJ2-3	TGTGCCAGCAGCTTCCCCCTCCGCACAGATACGCAGTATTTT	CASSFPLRTDTQYF
NA	NA	TRBV27	TRBJ2-7	TGTGCCAGCAGGAGTTTCGGCGAGCAGTACTTC	CASRSFGEQYF
NA	NA	TRBV4-1	TRBJ2-7	TGCGCCAGCAGCCACGGACGCGAGCACTACGAGCAGTACTTC	CASSHGREHYEQYF
NA	TRBD1	TRBV2	TRBJ2-3	TGTGCCAGCAGCACCGGGACAGCTAGCACAGATACGCAGTATTTT	CASSTGTASTDTQYF
NA	NA	TRBV5-8	TRBJ2-1	TGTGCCAGCAGCTTGGTACTAGGGGAAAGTAATGAGCAGTTCTTC	CASSLVLGESNEQFF
NA	TRBD1	TRBV10-3	TRBJ1-2	TGTGCCATCAGTGTCAGGGGGCTCGGCTATGGCTACACCTTC	CAISVRGLGYGYTF
NA	NA	TRBV2	TRBJ2-7	TGTGCCAGCAGTGACCCCCCCTACGAGCAGTACTTC	CASSDPPYEQYF
few	NA	TRBV10-2	TRBJ1-5	TGCGCCAGCAGTGATGGCCCGGGGAGTCCCCAGCATTTT	CASSDGPGSPQHF
NA	NA	TRBV14	TRBJ2-7	TGTGCCAGCAGCCACCGCAACGAGCAGTACTTC	CASSHRNEQYF
few	TRBD1	TRBV10-3	TRBJ1-6	TGTGCCACCAGGGGGTCGACAGGGGGCACTTTTAATTCACCCCTCCACTTT	CATRGSTGGTFNSPLHF
NA	TRBD1	TRBV5-1	TRBJ2-1	TGCGCCAGCAGCTTGGGAGGGGGCGACGGCAATGAGCAGTTCTTC	CASSLGGGDGNEQFF
few	NA	TRBV28	TRBJ1-6	TGTGCCAGCAGCGGAACAGGGCCCTATAATTCACCCCTCCACTTT	CASSGTGPYNSPLHF
NA	NA	TRBV18	TRBJ2-7	TGTGCCAGCTCAACCTCCCGGAGAAACTACGAGCAGTACTTC	CASSTSRRNYEQYF
few	TRBD1	TRBV7-6	TRBJ2-7	TGTGCCAGCAGCTTGGGACAGGAGTACGAGCAGTACTTC	CASSLGQEYEQYF
NA	TRBD1	TRBV27	TRBJ1-6	TGTGCCAGCAGTGCCGGGACAGGAGATAATTCACCCCTCCACTTT	CASSAGTGDNSPLHF
NA	TRBD1	TRBV2	TRBJ2-3	TGTGCCAGCAGTCAGGGGGCGCGGCGCACAGATACGCAGTATTTT	CASSQGARRTDTQYF
once	NA	TRBV28	TRBJ1-2	TGTGCCAGCAGTCCCCCGCAGGGCGGCTTTGGCTACACCTTC	CASSPPQGGFGYTF
once	TRBD1	TRBV6-1	TRBJ2-7	TGTGCCACCGGACAGGGGGAGGGCTACGAGCAGTACTTC	CATGQGEGYEQYF
NA	TRBD1	TRBV11-2	TRBJ2-7	TGTGCCAGCAGCTTATCGGACAGGGGCCTTTACGAGCAGTACTTC	CASSLSDRGLYEQYF
NA	NA	TRBV9	TRBJ2-1	TGTGCCAGCAGCGTAGGTTTGGCCGACTACAATGAGCAGTTCTTC	CASSVGLADYNEQFF